This entry concerns a single T cell receptor beta chain. Its target is not known. The CDR3 is made up of 15 amino acids. Germline lookup yields CDR1 SGHTA and CDR2 FQGNSA. The V end was cut by 5 bases, the J end by 9 bases, with 17 bases between. The data originate from a study of T cell repertoires in cytomegalovirus infection. The wider study: Based on public TCR beta signatures, there were indications of CMV infection and of a matching HLA type.

TCRdb processed the reads anew with MiXCR; each CDR3 protein has one entry. Of 70,000 to 95,000 distinct CDR3 sequences detected, approximately 30% appear once; the ten largest clones hold more than 70%. The sample in question was CD8+ T cells from cultured PBMCs, obtained from culture after CMV antigen stimulation. The V gene is TRBV7-2, the J gene TRBJ1-6; D is perhaps TRBD1 (6 bases). The clonotype was recovered from a human donor in good health (CMV status not recorded). Some clones in this sample may be carry-over from other donors' samples. CDR3 amino acids: CASSAEGQGFSPLHF. CDR3 coding DNA: TGTGCCAGCAGCGCAGAGGGGCAGGGGTTTTCACCCCTCCACTTT.